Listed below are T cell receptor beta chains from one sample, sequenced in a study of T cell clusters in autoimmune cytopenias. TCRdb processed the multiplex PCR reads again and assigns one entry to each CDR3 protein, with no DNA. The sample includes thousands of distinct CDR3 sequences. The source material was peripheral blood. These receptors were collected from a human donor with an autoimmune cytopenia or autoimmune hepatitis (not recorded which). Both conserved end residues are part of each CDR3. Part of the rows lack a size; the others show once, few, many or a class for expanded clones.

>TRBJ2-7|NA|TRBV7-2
CASSSLGGGQGYEQYF
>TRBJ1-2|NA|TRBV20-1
CSAMSAGGGYTF
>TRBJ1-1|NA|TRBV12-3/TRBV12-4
CASGLEGGEAFF
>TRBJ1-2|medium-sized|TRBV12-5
CASGLWDSYGYTF
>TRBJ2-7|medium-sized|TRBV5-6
CASSGQGNYEQYF
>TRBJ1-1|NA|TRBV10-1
CASSESNVDTEAFF
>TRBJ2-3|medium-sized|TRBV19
CASSLFPGLASTDTQYF
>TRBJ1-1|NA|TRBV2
CALLDRGTEAFF
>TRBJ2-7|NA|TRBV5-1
CASSLGTSGLHEQYF
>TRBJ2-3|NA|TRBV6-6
CASSYPPPSTSGSRDTQYF
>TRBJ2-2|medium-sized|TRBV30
CARGRSGELFF
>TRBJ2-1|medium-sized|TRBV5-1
CASSFGRPNEQFF
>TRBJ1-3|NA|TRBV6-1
CASSARTGAGENTIYF
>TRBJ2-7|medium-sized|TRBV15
CATSRGGSYEQYF
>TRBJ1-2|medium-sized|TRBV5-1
CASSLRTGNDYTF
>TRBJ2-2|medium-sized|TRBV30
CAWKTRVNTGELFF
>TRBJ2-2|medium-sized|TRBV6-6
CASSSNGELFF
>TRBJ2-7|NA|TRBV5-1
CASSLRGNLYEQYF
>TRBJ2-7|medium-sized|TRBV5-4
CASSELQGVSSYEQYF
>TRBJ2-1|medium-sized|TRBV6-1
CASSRLVYNEQFF
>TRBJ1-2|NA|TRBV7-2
CASSLKTGEANYGYTF
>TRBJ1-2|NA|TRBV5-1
CASSLGAGTNYGYTF
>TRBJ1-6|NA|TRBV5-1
CASSPLSGTLTNSPLHF
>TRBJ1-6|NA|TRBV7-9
CASSFSRPADSPLHF
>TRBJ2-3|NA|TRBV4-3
CASSQEGGTTDTQYF
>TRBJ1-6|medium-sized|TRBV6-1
CASPSGQANSPLHF
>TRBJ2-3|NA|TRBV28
CASSPTGAGVYTDTQYF
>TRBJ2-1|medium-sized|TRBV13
CASSLESRGLALNEQFF
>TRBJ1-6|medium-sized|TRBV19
CASSLGTDHSPLHF
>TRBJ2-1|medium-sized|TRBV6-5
CASRSDRSSYNEQFF
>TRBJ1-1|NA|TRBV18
CASSLQGANTEAFF
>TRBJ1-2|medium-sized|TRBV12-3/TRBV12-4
CASSAVSGTSSINYGYTF
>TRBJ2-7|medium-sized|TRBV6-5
CASSDSGRGYEQYF
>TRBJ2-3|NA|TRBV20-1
CSARVAGGGIDTQYF
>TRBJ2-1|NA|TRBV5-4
CASSLSGNEQFF
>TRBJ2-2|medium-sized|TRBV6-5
CASRNRGNTGELFF
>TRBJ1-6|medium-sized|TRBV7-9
CASSLDPGHLYNSPLHF
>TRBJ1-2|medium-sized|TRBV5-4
CASSLGQTGGYTF
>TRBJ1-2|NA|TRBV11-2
CASSSEIGVLYGYTF
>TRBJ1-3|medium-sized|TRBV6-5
CASRGGRRSGNTIYF
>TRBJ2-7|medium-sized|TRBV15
CATSRDSGASYEQYF
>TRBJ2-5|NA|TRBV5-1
CASSLERSVGETQYF